Here is one T cell receptor beta chain with its context. The target antigen is unknown. The CDR3 contains 18 residues. Germline V gene data show CDR1 as SGHTA and CDR2 as FQGTGA. V trimming: 5 bases; J trimming: 2 bases; junction bases outside the gene matches: 13. This sample was included in a study of T cells in Graves' hyperthyroidism and ophthalmopathy. The diagnostic basis comprised clinical symptoms, serum thyroxine and TRAb, thyroid ultrasound and orbital computed tomography. Findings and limits, study-wide: Blood also contained most expanded thyroid clonotypes above 0.001.

Researchers took RNA transcripts and amplified the TCR beta CDR3 regions from them. The primer set for the first-round RT-PCR of the TCR CDR3 was HTBI. Via MiXCR, TCRdb re-called the multiplex PCR reads, giving one row per CDR3 protein. The table lists about 570,000 distinct CDR3 sequences, around 45% of them singletons. The specimen sequenced was peripheral blood or thyroid tissue (not recorded which). This rearrangement joins TRBV7-3 to TRBJ1-5; the match to TRBD1 covers 9 bases. The source of this sequence is an adult woman with Graves' disease, either hyperthyroidism or ophthalmopathy (not recorded which). CDR3 loop: CASSLTPGTGRGNQPQHF. The CDR3 nucleotides read TGTGCCAGCAGCCTGACTCCCGGGACAGGGCGAGGCAATCAGCCCCAGCATTTT. Full variable domain (missing parts from reference TRBV7-3 and TRBJ1-5): GAGVSQTPSNKVTEKGKYVELRCDPISGHTALYWYRQSLGQGPEFLIYFQGTGAADDSGLPNDRFFAVRPEGSVSTLKIQRTERGDSAVYLCASSLTPGTGRGNQPQHFGDGTRLSIL.